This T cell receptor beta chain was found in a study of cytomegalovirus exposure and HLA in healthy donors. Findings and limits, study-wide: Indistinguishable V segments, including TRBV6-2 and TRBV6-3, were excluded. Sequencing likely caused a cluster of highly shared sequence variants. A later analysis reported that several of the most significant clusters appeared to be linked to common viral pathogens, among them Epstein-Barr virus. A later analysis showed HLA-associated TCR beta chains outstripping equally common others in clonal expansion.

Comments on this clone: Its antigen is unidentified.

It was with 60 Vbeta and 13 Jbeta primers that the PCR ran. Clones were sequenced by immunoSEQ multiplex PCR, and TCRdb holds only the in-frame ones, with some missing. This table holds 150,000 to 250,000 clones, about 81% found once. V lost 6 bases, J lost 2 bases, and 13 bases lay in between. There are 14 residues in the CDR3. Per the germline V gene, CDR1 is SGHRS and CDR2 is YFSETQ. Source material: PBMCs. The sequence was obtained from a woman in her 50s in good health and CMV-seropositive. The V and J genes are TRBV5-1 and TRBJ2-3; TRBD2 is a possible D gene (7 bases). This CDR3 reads CASTFGGPTDTQYF. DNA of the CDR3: TGCGCCAGCACCTTCGGGGGGCCCACAGATACGCAGTATTTT.